These 20 T cell receptor beta chains originate from one sample sequenced in a study of graft-versus-host responses after intestinal transplantation. Sequencing was performed with immunoSEQ multiplex PCR; in TCRdb, only in-frame clones are kept and a portion is missing. The table lists around 99,000 clones, about nine tenths of them singletons. The antigens for these receptors are not known. The sample consisted of unstimulated CD4+ T cells sorted from spleen or lymph node cells, taken before transplant. The origin of the receptors is a human donor who was the organ donor for an intestinal transplant.

The chain recombines TRBV14 with TRBJ2-7; no clear D gene. The CDR3 loop spans 13 amino acids. V lost 5 bases, J lost 3 bases, and 11 bases lay in between. The germline V gene has CDR1 SGHDN and CDR2 FVKESK. CDR3 amino acids: CASSIRRVYEQYF. DNA of the CDR3: TGTGCCAGCAGCATTCGCCGGGTCTACGAGCAGTACTTC.

This chain links TRBV2 with TRBJ2-3; D uncertain. Looked up from germline, CDR1 is SNHLY and CDR2 is FYNNEI. There are 15 residues in the CDR3. Trimming stripped 2 bases from V and 3 bases from J, with 12 bases between. The CDR3 is CASSERYTSTDTQYF. CDR3 DNA: TGTGCCAGCAGTGAACGGTATACGTCGACAGATACGCAGTATTTT.

This clone appeared a few times. This chain joins TRBV20-1 and TRBJ2-5, with D perhaps TRBD1 or TRBD2 (5 bases each). Germline assignment: CDR1 DFQATT and CDR2 SNEGSKA (reference sequence). The CDR3 totals 10 residues. Trimming took off 1 base at V and 10 bases at J, with 7 bases between the two ends. CDR3 in amino acids: CSARGGIQYF. CDR3 coding DNA: TGCAGTGCTAGAGGGGGGATCCAGTACTTC.

The V gene is TRBV7-2, the J gene TRBJ2-6; 10 nucleotides align to TRBD1. The CDR3 contains 17 residues. Germline CDR1 reads SGHTA; CDR2 reads FQGNSA. The J segment lost 0 bases and the V segment lost 9 bases, leaving 8 bases of the junction unmatched. CDR3 sequence: CASTRDRGLSGANVLTF. The DNA for the CDR3 is TGTGCCAGTACCAGGGACAGGGGACTCTCTGGGGCCAACGTCCTGACTTTC. Supplemented by reference TRBV7-2 and TRBJ2-6, the full variable domain reads GAGVSQSPSNKVTEKGKDVELRCDPISGHTALYWYRQSLGQGLEFLIYFQGNSAPDKSGLPSDRFSAERTGGSVSTLTIQRTQQEDSAVYLCASTRDRGLSGANVLTFGAGSRLTVL.

The gene calls are TRBV7-3 and TRBJ2-1, with 10 bases that match TRBD2. Germline CDR1 reads SGHTA; CDR2 reads FQGTGA. The CDR3 totals 16 residues. Losses at the gene ends were 2 bases for V and 2 bases for J; bases not matched to a gene: 3. The CDR3 nucleotides read TGTGCCAGCAGCTTACTCAGCGGGAGGGCCTACAATGAGCAGTTCTTC. Protein sequence: CASSLLSGRAYNEQFF.

This clone is termed medium-sized. The V and J genes are TRBV29-1 and TRBJ2-7; TRBD2 might be the D (6 bases). Germline CDR1 is SQVTM and CDR2 is ANQGSEA. The V end was cut by 3 bases, the J end by 5 bases, with 23 bases between. The CDR3 runs 16 residues. CDR3 amino acids: CSVDNGRLGVSHEQYF. The CDR3 DNA follows: TGCAGCGTTGACAATGGGAGGCTAGGCGTTTCTCACGAGCAGTACTTC.

The chain has TRBV5-5 and TRBJ2-3, with D maybe TRBD1 (6 bases). The CDR3 runs 16 residues. Germline values: CDR1 SGHKS, CDR2 YYEKEE (reference sequence). Deletions cut 3 bases from V and 1 base from J, with 15 bases between. The CDR3, as DNA: TGTGCCAGCAGCTCAACTACAGGGTATCGCACAGATACGCAGTATTTT. Protein: CASSSTTGYRTDTQYF.

The V and J genes are TRBV25-1 and TRBJ2-4; TRBD1 matches 9 bases. V trimming: 4 bases; J trimming: 9 bases; junction bases outside the gene matches: 13. The CDR3 covers 16 residues. Germline-derived CDR1 and CDR2 are MGHDK and SYGVNS. Written as DNA, the CDR3 is TGTGCCAGCAGTGGGTTGTTGGGGACAGGGATCGTCATTCAGTACTTC. Encoded protein: CASSGLLGTGIVIQYF.

The chain couples TRBV27 to TRBJ1-2, with 8 bases fitting TRBD1. V lost 2 bases to trimming and J lost 4 bases; unmatched junction nucleotides: 9. The CDR3 runs 16 residues. Germline values: CDR1 MNHEY, CDR2 SMNVEV (reference sequence). The CDR3 nucleotides are TGTGCCAGCAGTTTAAAGGGACAGGTGGGAGGCTATGGCTACACCTTC. It is translated as CASSLKGQVGGYGYTF.

The V gene is TRBV2, the J gene TRBJ1-3, with 8 bases that match TRBD1. From germline, CDR1 is SNHLY and CDR2 FYNNEI. The CDR3 consists of 14 residues. Germline trimming cut 8 bases from V and 0 bases from J; bases unmatched to any gene: 3. The CDR3 coding sequence is TGTGCCAGCCAGGGACAGGCCTCTGGAAACACCATATATTTT. This translates into CASQGQASGNTIYF.

This rearrangement joins TRBV2 to TRBJ1-1; D is unclear. V shed 8 bases and J shed 0 bases, with 10 bases lying between them. The V gene's germline CDR1 is SNHLY and CDR2 FYNNEI. This CDR3 comprises 13 residues. CDR3 loop: CASGGQMNTEAFF. CDR3 in DNA: TGTGCCAGCGGCGGGCAGATGAACACTGAAGCTTTCTTT.

The chain employs TRBV5-1 and TRBJ1-4, with a weak D call TRBD1 (6 bases). Trimming left V 4 bases short and J 7 bases short, with 14 bases between. The CDR3 extends over 14 amino acids. Per the germline V gene, CDR1 is SGHRS and CDR2 is YFSETQ. CDR3 in DNA: TGCGCCAGCAGCCTAGGGGGGATCGGTGAAAAACTGTTTTTT. This sequence encodes CASSLGGIGEKLFF.

This clone was counted once. This chain connects TRBV5-4 to TRBJ2-3; TRBD2 aligns across 10 bases. This CDR3 has 15 residues. CDR1 and CDR2 (germline): SGHNT, YYREEE (reference sequence). V lost 2 bases to trimming and J lost 5 bases; unmatched junction nucleotides: 5. CDR3 nucleotide sequence: TGTGCCAGCAGCTTCAGCGGGAGGGCCCAAGATACGCAGTATTTT. The encoded protein is CASSFSGRAQDTQYF.

The chain is built from TRBV6-6 and TRBJ1-5; 11 bases agree with TRBD1. Germline CDR1 and CDR2: MNHNY and SVGAGI (reference sequence). The CDR3 has 16 residues. The V segment lost 6 bases and the J segment 5 bases; nucleotides outside the gene matches: 9. CDR3 DNA sequence: TGTGCCAGCAGGTCGGACAGGGGGCGCGTAGATCAGCCCCAGCATTTT. As protein: CASRSDRGRVDQPQHF.

The CDR3, as DNA: TGCGCCAGCAGCCAAGATAGCGGGAGGGCCCAGAACGAGCAGTACTTC. Protein product: CASSQDSGRAQNEQYF. The chain employs TRBV4-1 and TRBJ2-7; 11 bases are a match to TRBD2. The CDR3 is made up of 16 amino acids. J gave up 5 bases and V 0 bases, and 6 bases lay outside the gene matches. The germline gives CDR1 MGHRA, CDR2 YSYEKL.

The chain combines TRBV2 with TRBJ1-5, with no clear D. Trimming removed 1 base at V and 4 bases at J, with 11 bases between. Germline lookup yields CDR1 SNHLY and CDR2 FYNNEI. The CDR3 runs 15 residues. The CDR3 DNA sequence: TGTGCCAGCAGTGAAGAAAGGTTAAGTAATCAGCCCCAGCATTTT. Its translation is CASSEERLSNQPQHF.

The chain combines TRBV5-1 with TRBJ2-7; D possibly matches TRBD1 or TRBD2 (6 bases each). The CDR3 is 15 amino acids. The V and J ends lost 2 bases and 2 bases respectively, with 14 bases between them. Looked up from germline, CDR1 is SGHRS and CDR2 is YFSETQ. The CDR3 coding sequence is TGCGCCAGCAGCTTCGCGAGGGGGGCCCCCTACGAGCAGTACTTC. Amino acid sequence: CASSFARGAPYEQYF.

This chain connects TRBV14 to TRBJ1-2; D gene unclear. CDR1 is SGHDN and CDR2 is FVKESK in the germline V gene. The CDR3 spans 13 residues. Trimming left V 0 bases short and J 7 bases short, with 9 bases between. The CDR3 is CASSQETNRGYTF. The DNA of the CDR3 is TGTGCCAGCAGCCAAGAAACGAACCGTGGCTACACCTTC.

This chain uses TRBV10-2 with TRBJ2-3; 10 nucleotides agree with TRBD2. J gave up 7 bases and V 4 bases, and 5 bases lay outside the gene matches. This CDR3 has 14 amino acids. The germline V gene encodes CDR1 WSHSY and CDR2 SAAADI. CDR3 coding DNA: TGCGCCAGCAGTGCGAGCGGGAGGGGAAATACGCAGTATTTT. Amino acids: CASSASGRGNTQYF.

The rearrangement joins TRBV6-5 to TRBJ1-6; no clear D. Germline lookup yields CDR1 MNHEY and CDR2 SVGAGI. The CDR3 runs 14 residues. Deletions cut 10 bases from V and 1 base from J, with 11 bases between. The chain's CDR3 is CATGSLSYNSPLHF. The CDR3 DNA reads as TGTGCCACTGGTTCCTTGTCCTATAATTCACCCCTCCACTTT.